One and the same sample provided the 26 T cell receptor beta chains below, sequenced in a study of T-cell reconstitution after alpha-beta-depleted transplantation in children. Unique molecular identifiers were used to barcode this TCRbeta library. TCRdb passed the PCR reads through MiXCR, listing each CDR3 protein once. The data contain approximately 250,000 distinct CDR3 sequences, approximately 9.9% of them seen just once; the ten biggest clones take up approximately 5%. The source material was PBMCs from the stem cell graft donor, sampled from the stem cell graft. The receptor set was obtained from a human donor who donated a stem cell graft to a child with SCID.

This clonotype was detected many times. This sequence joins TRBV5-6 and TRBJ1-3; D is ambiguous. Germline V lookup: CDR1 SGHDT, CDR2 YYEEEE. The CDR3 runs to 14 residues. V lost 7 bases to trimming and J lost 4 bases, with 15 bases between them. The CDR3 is CASGRSMQGNTIYF. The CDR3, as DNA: TGTGCCAGCGGCCGCAGCATGCAAGGAAACACCATATATTTT.

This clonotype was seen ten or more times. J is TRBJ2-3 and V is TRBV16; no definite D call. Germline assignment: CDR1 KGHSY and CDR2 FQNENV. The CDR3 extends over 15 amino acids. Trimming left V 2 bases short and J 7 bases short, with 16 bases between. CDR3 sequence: CASSQNFKDGHTQYF. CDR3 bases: TGTGCCAGCAGCCAAAACTTTAAGGACGGCCATACGCAGTATTTT.

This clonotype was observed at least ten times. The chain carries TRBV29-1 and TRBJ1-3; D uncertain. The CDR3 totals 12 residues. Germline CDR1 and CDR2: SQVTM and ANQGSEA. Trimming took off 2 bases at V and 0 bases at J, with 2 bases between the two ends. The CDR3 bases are TGCAGCGTTGAAAGCTCTGGAAACACCATATATTTT. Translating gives CSVESSGNTIYF.

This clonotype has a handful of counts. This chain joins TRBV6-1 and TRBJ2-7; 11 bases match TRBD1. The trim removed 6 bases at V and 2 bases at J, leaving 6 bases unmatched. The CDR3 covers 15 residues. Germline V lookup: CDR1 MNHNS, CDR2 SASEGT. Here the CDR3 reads CASRPTGQGAYEQYF. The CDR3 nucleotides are TGTGCCAGCAGACCCACGGGACAGGGGGCCTACGAGCAGTACTTC.

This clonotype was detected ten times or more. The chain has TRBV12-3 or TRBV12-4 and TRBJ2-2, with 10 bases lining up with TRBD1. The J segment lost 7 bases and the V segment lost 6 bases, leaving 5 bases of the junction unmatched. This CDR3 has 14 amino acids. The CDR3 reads CASRPGQGGGELFF. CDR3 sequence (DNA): TGTGCCAGCAGACCCGGACAGGGGGGCGGGGAGCTGTTTTTT.

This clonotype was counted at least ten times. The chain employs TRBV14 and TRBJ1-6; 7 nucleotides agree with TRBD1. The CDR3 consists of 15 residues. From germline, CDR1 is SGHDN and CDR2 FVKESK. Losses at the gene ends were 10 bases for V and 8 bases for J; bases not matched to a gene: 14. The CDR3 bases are TGTGCCATCACGATACAGGGGAAGGTAGATTCACCCCTCCACTTT. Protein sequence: CAITIQGKVDSPLHF.

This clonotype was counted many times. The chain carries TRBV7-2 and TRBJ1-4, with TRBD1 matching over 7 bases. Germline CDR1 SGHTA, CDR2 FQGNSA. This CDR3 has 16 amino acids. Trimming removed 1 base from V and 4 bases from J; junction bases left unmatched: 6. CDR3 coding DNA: TGTGCCAGCAGCTTAGGCCCGACAGGGAGTAATGAAAAACTGTTTTTT. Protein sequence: CASSLGPTGSNEKLFF. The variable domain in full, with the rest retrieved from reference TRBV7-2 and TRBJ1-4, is GAGVSQSPSNKVTEKGKDVELRCDPISGHTALYWYRQSLGQGLEFLIYFQGNSAPDKSGLPSDRFSAERTGGSVSTLTIQRTQQEDSAVYLCASSLGPTGSNEKLFFGSGTQLSVL.

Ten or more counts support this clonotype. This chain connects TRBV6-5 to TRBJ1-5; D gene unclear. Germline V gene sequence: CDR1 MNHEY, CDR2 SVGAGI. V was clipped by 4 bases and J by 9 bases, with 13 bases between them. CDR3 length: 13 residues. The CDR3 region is CASSSGGWGPQHF. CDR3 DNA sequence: TGTGCCAGCAGTTCTGGCGGCTGGGGGCCCCAGCATTTT.

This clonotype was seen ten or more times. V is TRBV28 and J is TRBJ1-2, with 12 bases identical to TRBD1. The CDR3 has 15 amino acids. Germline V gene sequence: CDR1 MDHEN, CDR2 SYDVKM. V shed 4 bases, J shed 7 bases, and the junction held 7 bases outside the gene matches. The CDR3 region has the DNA TGTGCCAGCAGTTACTCGGGGACAGGGGGCGGTGGCTACACCTTC. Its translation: CASSYSGTGGGGYTF.

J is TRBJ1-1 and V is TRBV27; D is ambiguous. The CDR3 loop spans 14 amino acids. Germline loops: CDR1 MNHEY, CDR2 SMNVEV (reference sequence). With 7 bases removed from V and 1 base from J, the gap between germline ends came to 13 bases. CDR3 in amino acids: CASTPNWGNTEAFF. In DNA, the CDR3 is TGTGCCAGCACCCCCAATTGGGGGAACACTGAAGCTTTCTTT.

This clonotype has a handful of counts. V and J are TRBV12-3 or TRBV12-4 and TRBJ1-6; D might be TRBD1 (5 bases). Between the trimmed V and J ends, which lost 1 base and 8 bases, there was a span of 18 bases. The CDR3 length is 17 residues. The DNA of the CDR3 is TGTGCCAGCAGTTTAGGTTCGGGGCCCCGAGAGTATTCACCCCTCCACTTT. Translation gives CASSLGSGPREYSPLHF.

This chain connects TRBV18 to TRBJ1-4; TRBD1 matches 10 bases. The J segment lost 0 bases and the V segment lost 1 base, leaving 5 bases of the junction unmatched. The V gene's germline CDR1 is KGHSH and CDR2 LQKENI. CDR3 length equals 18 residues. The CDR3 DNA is TGTGCCAGCTCACCACGGGACAGGGGACTTGCAACTAATGAAAAACTGTTTTTT. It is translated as CASSPRDRGLATNEKLFF.

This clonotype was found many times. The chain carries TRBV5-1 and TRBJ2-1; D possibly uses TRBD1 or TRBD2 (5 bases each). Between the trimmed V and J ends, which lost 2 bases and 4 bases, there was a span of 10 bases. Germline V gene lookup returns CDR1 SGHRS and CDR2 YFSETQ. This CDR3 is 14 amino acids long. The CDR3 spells CASSFGTIYNEQFF. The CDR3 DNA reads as TGCGCCAGCAGCTTCGGGACCATTTACAATGAGCAGTTCTTC. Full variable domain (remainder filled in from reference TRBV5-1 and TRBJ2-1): KAGVTQTPRYLIKTRGQQVTLSCSPISGHRSVSWYQQTPGQGLQFLFEYFSETQRNKGNFPGRFSGRQFSNSRSEMNVSTLELGDSALYLCASSFGTIYNEQFFGPGTRLTVL.

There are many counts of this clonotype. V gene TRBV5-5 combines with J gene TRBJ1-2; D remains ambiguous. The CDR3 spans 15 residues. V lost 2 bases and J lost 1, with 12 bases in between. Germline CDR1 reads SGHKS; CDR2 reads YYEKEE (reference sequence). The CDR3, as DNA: TGTGCCAGCAGCTTAAGAACAGATCATAACTATGGCTACACCTTC. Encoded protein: CASSLRTDHNYGYTF.

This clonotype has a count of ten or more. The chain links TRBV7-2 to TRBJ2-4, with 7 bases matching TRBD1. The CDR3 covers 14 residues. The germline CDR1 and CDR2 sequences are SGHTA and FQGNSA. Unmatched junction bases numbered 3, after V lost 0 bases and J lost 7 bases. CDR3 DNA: TGTGCCAGCAGCTTAGCGGGACAGTGGAACATTCAGTACTTC. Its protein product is CASSLAGQWNIQYF.

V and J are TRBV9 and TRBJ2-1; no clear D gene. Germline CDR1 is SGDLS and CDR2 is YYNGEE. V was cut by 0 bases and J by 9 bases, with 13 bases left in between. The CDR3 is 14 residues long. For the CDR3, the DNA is TGTGCCAGCAGCGTAGCTCTGTCCGGCCCTGAGCAGTTCTTC. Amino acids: CASSVALSGPEQFF. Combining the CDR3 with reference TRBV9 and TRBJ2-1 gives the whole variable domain DSGVTQTPKHLITATGQRVTLRCSPRSGDLSVYWYQQSLDQGLQFLIQYYNGEERAKGNILERFSAQQFPDLHSELNLSSLELGDSALYFCASSVALSGPEQFFGPGTRLTVL.

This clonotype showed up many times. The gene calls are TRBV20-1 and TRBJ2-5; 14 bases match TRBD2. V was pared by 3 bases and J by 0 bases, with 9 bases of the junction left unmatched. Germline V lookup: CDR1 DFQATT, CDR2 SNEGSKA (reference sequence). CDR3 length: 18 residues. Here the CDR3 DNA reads TGCAGTGCTAGCCCCGGACTAGCGGGGGGTCTGTACCAAGAGACCCAGTACTTC. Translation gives CSASPGLAGGLYQETQYF.

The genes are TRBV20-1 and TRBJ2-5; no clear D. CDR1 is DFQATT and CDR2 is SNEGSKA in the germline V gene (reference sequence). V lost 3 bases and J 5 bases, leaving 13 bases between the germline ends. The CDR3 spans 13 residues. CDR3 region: CSARSDLGETQYF. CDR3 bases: TGCAGTGCTAGGTCAGACCTCGGTGAGACCCAGTACTTC.

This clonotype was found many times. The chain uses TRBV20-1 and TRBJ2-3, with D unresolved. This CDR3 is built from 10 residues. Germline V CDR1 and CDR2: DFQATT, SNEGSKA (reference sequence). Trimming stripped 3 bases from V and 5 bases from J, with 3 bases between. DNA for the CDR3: TGCAGTGCTAGGGGAGATACGCAGTATTTT. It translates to CSARGDTQYF.

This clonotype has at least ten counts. DNA for the CDR3: TGTGCCAGCAGCGCCGGGGCAACGAGGCATGGAAACACCATATATTTT. It is translated as CASSAGATRHGNTIYF. The chain links TRBV9 to TRBJ1-3; possible D gene TRBD1, 5 bases. V was clipped by 3 bases and J by 3 bases, with 16 bases between them. Per germline, CDR1 SGDLS and CDR2 YYNGEE. The CDR3 spans 16 residues.

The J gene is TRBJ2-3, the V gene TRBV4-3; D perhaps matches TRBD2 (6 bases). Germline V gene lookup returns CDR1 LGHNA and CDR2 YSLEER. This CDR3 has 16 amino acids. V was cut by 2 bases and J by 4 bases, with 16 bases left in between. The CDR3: CASSQQDRGFADTQYF. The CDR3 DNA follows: TGCGCCAGCAGCCAACAAGACCGGGGGTTTGCAGATACGCAGTATTTT.

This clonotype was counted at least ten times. CDR3 sequence reads: CSARFPPHNEQFF. CDR3 bases: TGCAGTGCTAGATTTCCCCCACACAATGAGCAGTTCTTC. The chain couples TRBV20-1 to TRBJ2-1; no clear D. The germline V gene encodes CDR1 DFQATT and CDR2 SNEGSKA (reference sequence). The V end lost 2 bases, the J end lost 5 bases, and 10 bases lay between the germline ends. This CDR3 region has 13 residues.

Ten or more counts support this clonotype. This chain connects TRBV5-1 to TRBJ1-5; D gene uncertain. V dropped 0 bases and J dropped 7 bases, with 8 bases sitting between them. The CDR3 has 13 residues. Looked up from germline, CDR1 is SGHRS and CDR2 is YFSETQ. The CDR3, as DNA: TGCGCCAGCAGCTTGGGTGAGAACCAGCCCCAGCATTTT. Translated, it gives CASSLGENQPQHF.

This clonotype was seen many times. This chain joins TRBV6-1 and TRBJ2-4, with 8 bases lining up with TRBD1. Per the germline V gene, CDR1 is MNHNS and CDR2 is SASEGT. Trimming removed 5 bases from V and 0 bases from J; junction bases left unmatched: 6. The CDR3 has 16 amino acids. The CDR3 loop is CASSQGARLAKNIQYF. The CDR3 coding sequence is TGTGCCAGCAGTCAGGGGGCTCGTTTAGCCAAAAACATTCAGTACTTC.

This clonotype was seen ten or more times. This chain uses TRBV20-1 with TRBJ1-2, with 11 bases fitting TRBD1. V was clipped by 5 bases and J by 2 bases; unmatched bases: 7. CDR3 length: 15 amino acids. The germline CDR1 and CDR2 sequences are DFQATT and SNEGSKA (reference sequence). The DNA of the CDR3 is TGCAGTGCTTCCGGGACAGGGGGTTCGAACTATGGCTACACCTTC. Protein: CSASGTGGSNYGYTF.

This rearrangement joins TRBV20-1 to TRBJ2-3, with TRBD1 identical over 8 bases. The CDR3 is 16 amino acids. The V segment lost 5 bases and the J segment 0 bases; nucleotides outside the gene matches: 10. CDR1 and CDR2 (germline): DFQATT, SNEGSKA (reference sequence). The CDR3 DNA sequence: TGCAGTGCTCCCCCCGACAGGGGAACTAGCACAGATACGCAGTATTTT. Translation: CSAPPDRGTSTDTQYF.